The clone carrying this TCR beta chain was counted ten times or more. The data were obtained in a study of CD8+CD57+ T cells in acquired aplastic anemia. It was patients with CD8+CD57+ cell expansion by flow cytometry who were chosen for sequencing. The use of genomic DNA as template underpinned the TCR beta VDJ and CDR3 profiling. TCRdb re-called the reads through MiXCR, storing one row per CDR3 protein. The sample has about 470,000 distinct CDR3 sequences; approximately 32% are singletons. Germline V gene data show CDR1 as LNHDA and CDR2 as SQIVND (reference sequence). Between the trimmed V and J ends, which lost 10 bases and 2 bases, there was a span of 11 bases. The CDR3 has 12 residues.

The sample was sorted CD4+, CD8+, or CD8+CD57+ T cells (not recorded which) from PBMCs. The chain links TRBV19 to TRBJ1-2; no reliable D call. The sequence came from a human donor with aplastic anemia. CDR3 in DNA: TGTGCCACGGCCAGCTGGAACTATGGCTACACCTTC. This codes for CATASWNYGYTF.